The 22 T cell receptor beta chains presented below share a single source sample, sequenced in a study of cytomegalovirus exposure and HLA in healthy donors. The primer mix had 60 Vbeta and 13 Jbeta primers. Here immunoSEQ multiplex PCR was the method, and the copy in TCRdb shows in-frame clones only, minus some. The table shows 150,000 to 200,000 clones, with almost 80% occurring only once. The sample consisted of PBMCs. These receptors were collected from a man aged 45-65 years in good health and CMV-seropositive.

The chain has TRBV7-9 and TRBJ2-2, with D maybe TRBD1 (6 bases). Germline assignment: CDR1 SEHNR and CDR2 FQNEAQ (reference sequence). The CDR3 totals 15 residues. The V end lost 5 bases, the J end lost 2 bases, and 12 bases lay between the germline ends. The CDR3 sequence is CASSPVRGNTGELFF. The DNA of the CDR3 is TGTGCCAGCAGCCCAGTCAGGGGAAACACCGGGGAGCTGTTTTTT.

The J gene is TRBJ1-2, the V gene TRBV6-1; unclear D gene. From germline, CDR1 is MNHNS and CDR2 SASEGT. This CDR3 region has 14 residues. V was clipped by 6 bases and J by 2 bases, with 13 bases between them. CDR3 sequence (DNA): TGTGCCAGCAGGCGGGAGACTCTCAACTATGGCTACACCTTC. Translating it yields CASRRETLNYGYTF.

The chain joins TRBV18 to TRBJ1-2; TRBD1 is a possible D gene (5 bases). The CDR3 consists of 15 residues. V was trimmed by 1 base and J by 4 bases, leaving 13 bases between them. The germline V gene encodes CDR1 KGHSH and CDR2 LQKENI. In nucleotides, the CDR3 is TGTGCCAGCTCACCACGCCCACAGGACCCCTATGGCTACACCTTC. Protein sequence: CASSPRPQDPYGYTF.

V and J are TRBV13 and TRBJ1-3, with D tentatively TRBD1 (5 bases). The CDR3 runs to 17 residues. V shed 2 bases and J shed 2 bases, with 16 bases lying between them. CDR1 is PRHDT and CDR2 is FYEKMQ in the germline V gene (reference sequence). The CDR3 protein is CASSLQDPGVPGNTIYF. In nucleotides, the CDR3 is TGTGCCAGCAGCTTACAGGACCCGGGGGTCCCTGGAAACACCATATATTTT.

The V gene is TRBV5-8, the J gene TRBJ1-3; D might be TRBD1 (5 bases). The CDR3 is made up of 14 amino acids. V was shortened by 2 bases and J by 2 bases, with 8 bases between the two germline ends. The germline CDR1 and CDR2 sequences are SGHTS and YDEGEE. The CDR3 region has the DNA TGTGCCAGCAGCTTCTGGGGGGCTGGAAACACCATATATTTT. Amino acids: CASSFWGAGNTIYF.

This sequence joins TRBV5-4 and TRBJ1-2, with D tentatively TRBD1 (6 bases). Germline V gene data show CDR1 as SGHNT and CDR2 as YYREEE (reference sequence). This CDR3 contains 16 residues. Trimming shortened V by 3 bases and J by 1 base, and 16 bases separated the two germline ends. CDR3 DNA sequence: TGTGCCAGCAGCTCGCCACTGACAGGAATTAACTATGGCTACACCTTC. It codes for CASSSPLTGINYGYTF.

CDR3 amino acids: CASSNGSRDFYQPQHF. In nucleotides, the CDR3 is TGTGCCAGCAGCAACGGGTCCAGGGATTTTTATCAGCCCCAGCATTTT. The chain uses TRBV21-1 and TRBJ1-5; TRBD1, the table's D call, lacks a check against the DNA. TRBV21-1 is tagged as a pseudogene. The CDR3 runs to 16 residues.

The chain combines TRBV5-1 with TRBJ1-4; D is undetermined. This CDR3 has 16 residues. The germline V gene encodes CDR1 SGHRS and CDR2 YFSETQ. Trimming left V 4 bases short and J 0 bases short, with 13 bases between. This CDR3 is CASSRAGKSTNEKLFF. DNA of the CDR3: TGCGCCAGCAGCCGGGCGGGCAAATCAACTAATGAAAAACTGTTTTTT.

CDR3 in amino acids: CASSLRQPYYEQYV. CDR3 DNA: TGTGCCAGCAGTTTAAGGCAGCCCTACTACGAGCAGTACGTC. The chain carries TRBV27 and TRBJ2-7; D remains ambiguous. V shed 2 bases and J shed 3 bases, with 11 bases lying between them. The CDR3 is 14 residues long. Germline CDR1 MNHEY, CDR2 SMNVEV (reference sequence).

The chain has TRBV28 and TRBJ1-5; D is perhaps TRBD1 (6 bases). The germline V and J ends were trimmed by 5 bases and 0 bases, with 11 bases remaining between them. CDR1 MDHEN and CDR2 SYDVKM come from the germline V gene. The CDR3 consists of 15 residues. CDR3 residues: CASSNSRGSNQPQHF. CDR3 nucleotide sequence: TGTGCCAGCAGTAACTCCAGGGGTAGCAATCAGCCCCAGCATTTT.

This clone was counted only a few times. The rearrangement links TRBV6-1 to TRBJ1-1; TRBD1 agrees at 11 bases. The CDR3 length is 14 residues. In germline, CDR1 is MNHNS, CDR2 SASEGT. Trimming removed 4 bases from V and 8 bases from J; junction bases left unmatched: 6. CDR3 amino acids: CASSGWTGGLEAFF. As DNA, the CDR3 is TGTGCCAGCAGTGGTTGGACAGGGGGCCTGGAAGCTTTCTTT.

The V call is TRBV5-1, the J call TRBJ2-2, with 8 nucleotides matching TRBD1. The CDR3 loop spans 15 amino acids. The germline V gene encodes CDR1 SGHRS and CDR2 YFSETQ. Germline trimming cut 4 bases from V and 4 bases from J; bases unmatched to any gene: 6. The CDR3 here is CASSAGRGLTGELFF. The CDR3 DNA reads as TGCGCCAGCAGCGCAGGCAGGGGGCTCACCGGGGAGCTGTTTTTT.

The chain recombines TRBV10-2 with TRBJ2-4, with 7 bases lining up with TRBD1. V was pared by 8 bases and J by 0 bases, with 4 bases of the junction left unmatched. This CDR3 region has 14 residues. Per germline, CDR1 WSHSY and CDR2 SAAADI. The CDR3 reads CASRDSLAKNIQYF. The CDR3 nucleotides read TGCGCCAGCCGGGACAGCCTAGCCAAAAACATTCAGTACTTC.

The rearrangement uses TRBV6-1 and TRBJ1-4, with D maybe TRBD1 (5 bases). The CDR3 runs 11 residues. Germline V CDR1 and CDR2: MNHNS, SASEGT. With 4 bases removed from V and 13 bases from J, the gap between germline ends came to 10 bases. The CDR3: CASSVTGLLFF. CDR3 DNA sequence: TGTGCCAGCAGTGTCACGGGACTACTGTTTTTT.

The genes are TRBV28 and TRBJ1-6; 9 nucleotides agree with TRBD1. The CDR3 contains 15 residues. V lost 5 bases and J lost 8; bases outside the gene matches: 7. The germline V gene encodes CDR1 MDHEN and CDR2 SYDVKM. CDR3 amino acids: CASSTGQGFYSPLHF. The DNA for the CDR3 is TGTGCCAGCAGTACCGGACAGGGGTTTTATTCACCCCTCCACTTT. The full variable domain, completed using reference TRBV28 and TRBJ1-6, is DVKVTQSSRYLVKRTGEKVFLECVQDMDHENMFWYRQDPGLGLRLIYFSYDVKMKEKGDIPEGYSVSREKKERFSLILESASTNQTSMYLCASSTGQGFYSPLHFGNGTRLTVT.

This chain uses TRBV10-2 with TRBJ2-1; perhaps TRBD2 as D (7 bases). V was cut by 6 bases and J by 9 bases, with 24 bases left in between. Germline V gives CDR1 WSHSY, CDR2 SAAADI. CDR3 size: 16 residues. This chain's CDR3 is CASSDLGGPKGGEQFF. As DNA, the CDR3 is TGCGCCAGCAGCGACCTCGGGGGGCCCAAGGGAGGTGAGCAGTTCTTC.

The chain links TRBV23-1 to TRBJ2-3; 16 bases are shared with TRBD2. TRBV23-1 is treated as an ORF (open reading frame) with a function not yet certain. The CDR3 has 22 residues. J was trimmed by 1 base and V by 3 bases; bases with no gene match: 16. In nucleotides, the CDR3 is TGCGCCAGCAGTCAGGGTCCCTTTGGGGGACTAGCGGGGGGGCCTGGCACAGATACGCAGTATTTT. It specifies CASSQGPFGGLAGGPGTDTQYF.

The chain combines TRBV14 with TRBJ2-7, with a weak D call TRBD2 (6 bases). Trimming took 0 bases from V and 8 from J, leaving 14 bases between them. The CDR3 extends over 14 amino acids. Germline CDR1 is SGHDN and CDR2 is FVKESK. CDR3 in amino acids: CASSQDKAGRKQYV. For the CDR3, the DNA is TGTGCCAGCAGCCAAGATAAGGCAGGGAGGAAGCAGTACGTC.

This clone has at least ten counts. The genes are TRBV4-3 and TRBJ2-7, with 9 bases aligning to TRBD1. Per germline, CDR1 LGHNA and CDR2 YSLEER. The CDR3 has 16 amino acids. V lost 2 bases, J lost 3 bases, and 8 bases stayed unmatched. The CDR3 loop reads CASSQMGTGSLYEQYF. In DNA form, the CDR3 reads TGCGCCAGCAGCCAAATGGGGACAGGGTCCCTCTACGAGCAGTACTTC.

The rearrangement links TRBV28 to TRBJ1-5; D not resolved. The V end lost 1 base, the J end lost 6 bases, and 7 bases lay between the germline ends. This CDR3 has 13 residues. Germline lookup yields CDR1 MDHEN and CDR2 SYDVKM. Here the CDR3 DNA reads TGTGCCAGCAGTTTATTTGGCCGTCAGCCCCAGCATTTT. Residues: CASSLFGRQPQHF.

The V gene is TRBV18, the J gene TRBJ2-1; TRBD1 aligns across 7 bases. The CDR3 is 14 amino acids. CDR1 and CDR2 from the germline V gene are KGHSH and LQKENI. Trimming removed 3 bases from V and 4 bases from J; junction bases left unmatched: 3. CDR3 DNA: TGTGCCAGCTCACCCCCACAGGGGTACAATGAGCAGTTCTTC. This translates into CASSPPQGYNEQFF.

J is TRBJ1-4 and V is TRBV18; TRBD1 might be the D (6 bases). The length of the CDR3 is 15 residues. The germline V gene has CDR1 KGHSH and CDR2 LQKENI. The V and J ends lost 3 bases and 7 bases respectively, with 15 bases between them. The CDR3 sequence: CASSPPGVRGEKLFF. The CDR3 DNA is TGTGCCAGCTCACCCCCAGGGGTTAGGGGTGAAAAACTGTTTTTT.